The 29 T cell receptor beta chains listed next were all sequenced from one sample in a study of CD8 T cells in ankylosing spondylitis. MiXCR, applied by TCRdb to the 5' RACE reads, yields one record per CDR3 protein. The table has approximately 300,000 distinct CDR3 sequences, 20% seen once; the top ten hold roughly 8%. Sequencing input: blood, either unsorted or a sorted T cell fraction (not recorded which). The source is a male donor with ankylosing spondylitis or in good health (not recorded which).

This clonotype appeared many times. The CDR3: CASSLVAGNYRGEQFF. The CDR3 DNA sequence: TGTGCCAGCAGCTTGGTAGCGGGAAATTATCGTGGTGAGCAGTTCTTC. The chain has TRBV5-5 and TRBJ2-1, with 8 bases lining up with TRBD2. The J segment lost 9 bases and the V segment lost 0 bases, leaving 11 bases of the junction unmatched. The CDR3 contains 16 residues. Germline CDR1 and CDR2: SGHKS and YYEKEE (reference sequence).

This clonotype was found a few times. This chain connects TRBV6-2 or TRBV6-3 to TRBJ2-7; TRBD2 agrees at 14 bases. The CDR3 contains 16 residues. Trimming removed 0 bases from V and 3 bases from J; junction bases left unmatched: 1. Germline V gene sequence: CDR1 MNHEY, CDR2 SVGEGT. CDR3 nucleotide sequence: TGTGCCAGCAGTTACTCGGGGACTAGCGGGAGCTACGAGCAGTACGTC. Its translation: CASSYSGTSGSYEQYV.

This clonotype was seen a few times. The genes are TRBV20-1 and TRBJ2-6; 7 positions match TRBD2. V lost 2 bases and J lost 4; bases outside the gene matches: 8. Germline assignment: CDR1 DFQATT and CDR2 SNEGSKA (reference sequence). The CDR3 spans 16 residues. The CDR3 spells CSARWEGTSGANVLTF. Here the CDR3 DNA reads TGCAGTGCTAGATGGGAGGGGACCTCCGGGGCCAACGTCCTGACTTTC.

The gene calls are TRBV25-1 and TRBJ2-5, with TRBD1 as a possible D gene (5 bases). CDR3 size: 13 residues. The V gene lost 6 bases and the J gene lost 2 bases, with 10 bases spanning the gap. Per the germline V gene, CDR1 is MGHDK and CDR2 is SYGVNS. In DNA form, the CDR3 reads TGTGCCAGCAGGACAGTGATACAAGAGACCCAGTACTTC. This sequence encodes CASRTVIQETQYF.

This clonotype turned up a few times. The genes are TRBV28 and TRBJ2-5; weak D call: TRBD2 (6 bases). The CDR3 has 14 residues. The germline V gene has CDR1 MDHEN and CDR2 SYDVKM. Deletions cut 3 bases from V and 4 bases from J, with 12 bases between. The chain's CDR3 is CASSFGGGRETQYF. CDR3 in DNA: TGTGCCAGCAGTTTCGGAGGAGGGAGAGAGACCCAGTACTTC.

V and J are TRBV20-1 and TRBJ2-2, with a possible D match to TRBD1 (5 bases). Trimming stripped 3 bases from V and 2 bases from J, with 7 bases between. CDR1 and CDR2 from the germline V gene are DFQATT and SNEGSKA (reference sequence). The CDR3 spans 13 residues. The CDR3 DNA follows: TGCAGTGCTAGCAGGGTCAACACCGGGGAGCTGTTTTTT. Protein: CSASRVNTGELFF.

This chain joins TRBV7-7 and TRBJ2-5, with 11 bases aligning to TRBD1. Germline assignment: CDR1 SSHAT and CDR2 FNYEAQ (reference sequence). The V segment lost 2 bases and the J segment 5 bases; nucleotides outside the gene matches: 10. CDR3 length: 17 amino acids. The CDR3 DNA follows: TGTGCCAGCAGCTTAATTGCCGGGACAGGGGGAGCGGAGACCCAGTACTTC. This encodes CASSLIAGTGGAETQYF.

This clonotype was seen a few times. The chain recombines TRBV28 with TRBJ2-5; D is possibly TRBD1 (6 bases). V was pared by 6 bases and J by 4 bases, with 9 bases between. This CDR3 spans 12 amino acids. Germline V CDR1 and CDR2: MDHEN, SYDVKM. This CDR3 is CASRQGRETQYF. CDR3 bases: TGTGCCAGCAGACAGGGACGAGAGACCCAGTACTTC.

This chain connects TRBV29-1 to TRBJ2-2; a weak D match, TRBD2 (7 bases). Germline-derived CDR1 and CDR2 are SQVTM and ANQGSEA. V was pared by 7 bases and J by 4 bases, with 13 bases between. This CDR3 has 13 amino acids. CDR3 protein: CSAGEGVTGELFF. CDR3 coding DNA: TGCAGCGCCGGGGAGGGGGTCACCGGGGAGCTGTTTTTT.

The rearrangement uses TRBV7-2 and TRBJ2-1, with D tentatively TRBD1 (6 bases). The germline gives CDR1 SGHTA, CDR2 FQGNSA. Trimming stripped 5 bases from V and 12 bases from J, with 11 bases between. This CDR3 contains 11 residues. The CDR3 DNA reads as TGTGCCAGCAGCACCGCGACAGGGCAGTTCTTC. Residues: CASSTATGQFF.

In DNA form, the CDR3 reads TGTGCCATCAGCCAGACTAGCGGGGCCACCGGGGAGCTGTTTTTT. It is translated as CAISQTSGATGELFF. This chain uses TRBV10-3 with TRBJ2-2; 11 bases match TRBD2. CDR1 ENHRY and CDR2 SYGVKD come from the germline V gene. This CDR3 has 15 amino acids. V was pared by 6 bases and J by 4 bases, with 4 bases of the junction left unmatched.

This clonotype was seen once. The genes are TRBV9 and TRBJ2-5, with D tentatively TRBD1 (6 bases). Trimming shortened V by 4 bases and J by 2 bases, and 15 bases separated the two germline ends. Germline V gene sequence: CDR1 SGDLS, CDR2 YYNGEE. The CDR3 runs 15 residues. In DNA, the CDR3 is TGTGCCAGCAGCCGTATGGACAGCAATCAAGAGACCCAGTACTTC. Encoded protein: CASSRMDSNQETQYF.

This rearrangement joins TRBV5-1 to TRBJ1-5; 7 bases fit TRBD1. V gave up 5 bases and J gave up 3 bases; unmatched junction bases: 8. Germline CDR1 and CDR2: SGHRS and YFSETQ. This CDR3 region has 15 residues. In DNA, the CDR3 is TGCGCCAGCAGTCTACAGGGGCAAAACAATCAGCCCCAGCATTTT. Translated, it gives CASSLQGQNNQPQHF.

This chain connects TRBV28 to TRBJ1-2, with 7 bases lining up with TRBD1. There are 14 residues in the CDR3. The V gene end was trimmed by 5 bases and the J gene end by 0 bases; junction bases not matched to a gene: 3. CDR1 is MDHEN and CDR2 is SYDVKM in the germline V gene. CDR3 sequence: CASSPGGSNYGYTF. The CDR3, as DNA: TGTGCCAGCAGTCCAGGGGGTTCTAACTATGGCTACACCTTC.

The chain couples TRBV12-3 or TRBV12-4 to TRBJ2-2; D uncertain. Trimming left V 3 bases short and J 7 bases short, with 6 bases between. The CDR3 contains 12 residues. CDR3 residues: CASSFHSGELFF. CDR3 nucleotide sequence: TGTGCCAGCAGTTTCCATAGCGGGGAGCTGTTTTTT.

This clonotype was picked up many times. The chain is built from TRBV7-6 and TRBJ1-5; D possibly corresponds to TRBD1 (5 bases). V lost 5 bases and J lost 5, with 19 bases in between. CDR1 is SGHVS and CDR2 is FNYEAQ in the germline V gene. This CDR3 spans 16 amino acids. The CDR3 DNA follows: TGTGCCAGCAGCCGAGAGCCGGGACTTGGGGATCAGCCCCAGCATTTT. Residues: CASSREPGLGDQPQHF.

The chain joins TRBV7-3 to TRBJ2-2; weak D call: TRBD1 (6 bases). Trimming removed 5 bases at V and 4 bases at J, with 20 bases between. The CDR3 runs to 17 residues. Looked up from germline, CDR1 is SGHTA and CDR2 is FQGTGA. The CDR3 here is CASSHTPQPGVTGELFF. CDR3 in DNA: TGTGCCAGCAGCCACACCCCACAGCCAGGGGTCACCGGGGAGCTGTTTTTT.

V and J are TRBV19 and TRBJ2-1; TRBD1 agrees at 7 bases. Unmatched junction bases numbered 6, after V lost 6 bases and J lost 1 base. Germline CDR1 and CDR2: LNHDA and SQIVND (reference sequence). The CDR3 spans 15 residues. This CDR3 reads CASRHTGDSYNEQFF. CDR3 coding DNA: TGTGCCAGTAGACACACAGGGGATTCCTACAATGAGCAGTTCTTC.

The sample holds a few counts of this clonotype. The chain joins TRBV5-1 to TRBJ2-3; D is possibly TRBD2 (5 bases). Per the germline V gene, CDR1 is SGHRS and CDR2 is YFSETQ. The V end was cut by 0 bases, the J end by 4 bases, with 12 bases between. This CDR3 is built from 15 residues. The CDR3 loop is CASSLAARAPDTQYF. DNA for the CDR3: TGCGCCAGCAGCTTGGCGGCGAGGGCCCCAGATACGCAGTATTTT.

This clonotype was detected only a few times. The V and J genes are TRBV21-1 and TRBJ1-6. TRBV21-1 is termed a pseudogene. The CDR3 consists of 15 residues. The DNA of the CDR3 is TGTGCCAGCATTTCTGGACTCCTCCATAATTCACCCCTCCACTTT. Its protein product is CASISGLLHNSPLHF.

The table lists this clonotype with many counts. The V gene is TRBV6-1, the J gene TRBJ2-1; 8 bases agree with TRBD2. V was pared by 11 bases and J by 5 bases, with 14 bases of the junction left unmatched. The CDR3 covers 15 residues. Looked up from germline, CDR1 is MNHNS and CDR2 is SASEGT. CDR3 protein: CAGHREKRENNEQFF. CDR3 nucleotides: TGTGCCGGTCACAGGGAGAAGCGGGAGAACAATGAGCAGTTCTTC.

This clonotype was counted a few times. CDR3 in amino acids: CASSTVANTEAFF. CDR3 bases: TGTGCCAGCAGCACAGTAGCGAACACTGAAGCTTTCTTT. This rearrangement joins TRBV3-1 to TRBJ1-1; D ambiguous. Germline V gives CDR1 LGHDT, CDR2 YNNKEL (reference sequence). V was shortened by 5 bases and J by 1 base, with 8 bases between the two germline ends. The CDR3 length is 13 residues. The full variable domain, completed using reference TRBV3-1 and TRBJ1-1, is DTAVSQTPKYLVTQMGNDKSIKCEQNLGHDTMYWYKQDSKKFLKIMFSYNNKELIINETVPNRFSPKSPDKAHLNLHINSLELGDSAVYFCASSTVANTEAFFGQGTRLTVV.

The V and J genes are TRBV28 and TRBJ2-1; 7 bases align to TRBD1. Germline assignment: CDR1 MDHEN and CDR2 SYDVKM. J lost 6 bases, V lost 0 bases, and 5 bases had no gene match. The CDR3 runs to 15 residues. The CDR3 is CASSLWDRTGNEQFF. The CDR3, as DNA: TGTGCCAGCAGTTTATGGGACAGGACGGGCAATGAGCAGTTCTTC.

This clonotype was recorded at least ten times. The chain links TRBV7-2 to TRBJ2-3, with D hard to call. Trimming left V 4 bases short and J 2 bases short, with 4 bases between. The germline V gene encodes CDR1 SGHTA and CDR2 FQGNSA. This CDR3 region has 12 residues. CDR3 sequence (DNA): TGTGCCAGCAGCTCCTACACAGATACGCAGTATTTT. It specifies CASSSYTDTQYF.

This chain links TRBV28 with TRBJ2-2; D gene uncertain. Trimming took 7 bases from V and 5 from J, leaving 17 bases between them. Germline V gives CDR1 MDHEN, CDR2 SYDVKM. This CDR3 is built from 15 residues. The CDR3, as DNA: TGTGCCAGCATCACCGGGCCGACGGCGACCGGGGAGCTGTTTTTT. Translated: CASITGPTATGELFF.

The chain has TRBV11-2 and TRBJ1-4; tentatively, D is TRBD1 (5 bases). Germline assignment: CDR1 SGHAT and CDR2 FQNNGV. V lost 4 bases, J lost 4 bases, and 10 bases lay in between. The CDR3 is 14 amino acids. The CDR3 spells CASSSGRLNEKLFF. The DNA of the CDR3 is TGTGCCAGCAGCTCGGGACGGCTTAATGAAAAACTGTTTTTT. Using reference TRBV11-2 and TRBJ1-4 for the parts outside the CDR3, the full variable domain is EAGVAQSPRYKIIEKRQSVAFWCNPISGHATLYWYQQILGQGPKLLIQFQNNGVVDDSQLPKDRFSAERLKGVDSTLKIQPAKLEDSAVYLCASSSGRLNEKLFFGSGTQLSVL.

The J gene is TRBJ2-3, the V gene TRBV12-3 or TRBV12-4, with D maybe TRBD2 (6 bases). V lost 3 bases and J 5 bases, leaving 15 bases between the germline ends. CDR3 length equals 15 residues. The CDR3 DNA sequence: TGTGCCAGCAGTTTGGGACTGCCGGGGGAAGATACGCAGTATTTT. Protein product: CASSLGLPGEDTQYF.

The rearrangement links TRBV10-3 to TRBJ2-3; D remains unclear. Germline lookup yields CDR1 ENHRY and CDR2 SYGVKD. V lost 9 bases and J 6 bases, leaving 4 bases between the germline ends. CDR3 length equals 9 residues. In nucleotides, the CDR3 is TGTGCCATTGATGATACGCAGTATTTT. This translates into CAIDDTQYF.

The chain joins TRBV15 to TRBJ2-3; TRBD1 agrees at 8 bases. After removal of 1 base from V and 4 bases from J, the junction contained 4 bases not matched to a gene. The CDR3 is 15 amino acids. Germline CDR1 LNHNV, CDR2 YYDKDF (reference sequence). Written as DNA, the CDR3 is TGTGCCACCAGCAGAGGACAGGGGTGGGCAGATACGCAGTATTTT. This encodes CATSRGQGWADTQYF.